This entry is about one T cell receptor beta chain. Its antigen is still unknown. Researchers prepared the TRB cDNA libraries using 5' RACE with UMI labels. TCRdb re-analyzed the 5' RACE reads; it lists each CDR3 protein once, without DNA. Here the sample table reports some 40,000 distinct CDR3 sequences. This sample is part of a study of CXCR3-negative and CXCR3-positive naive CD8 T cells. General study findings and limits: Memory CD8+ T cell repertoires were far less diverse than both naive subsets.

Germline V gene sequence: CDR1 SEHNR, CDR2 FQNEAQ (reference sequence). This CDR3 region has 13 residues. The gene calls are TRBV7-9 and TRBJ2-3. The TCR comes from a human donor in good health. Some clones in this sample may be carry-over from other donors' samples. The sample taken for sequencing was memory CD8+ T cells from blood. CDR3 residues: CASSLVSADTQYF.